One sample yielded the 27 T cell receptor beta chains listed below, sequenced in a study of blood T cell repertoires in COVID-19. Method: immunoSEQ multiplex PCR; TCRdb's copy keeps in-frame clones and lacks some. The table records nearly 350,000 clones, about four fifths of them present only once. Sequencing input: peripheral blood. The receptor set was obtained from a man aged 30 to 39 with active or convalescent COVID-19.

The table lists this clone with a few counts. The chain uses TRBV14 and TRBJ1-2; TRBD1 is a possible D gene (5 bases). Trimming took off 4 bases at V and 0 bases at J, with 9 bases between the two ends. Germline V gene sequence: CDR1 SGHDN, CDR2 FVKESK. CDR3 length equals 14 residues. Here the CDR3 DNA reads TGTGCCAGCAGCCTAGGGGCCCCTAACTATGGCTACACCTTC. The encoded protein is CASSLGAPNYGYTF.

The CDR3 coding sequence is TGTGCCAGCAGCCAAGGAGCATCCACCTACAATGAGCAGTTCTTC. Translation gives CASSQGASTYNEQFF. The chain recombines TRBV3-1 (or the pseudogene TRBV3-2) with TRBJ2-1, with D unresolved. The ends were cut back, 1 base at V and 2 bases at J, with 9 bases in the middle. In germline, CDR1 is LGHDT, CDR2 YNNKEL (reference sequence). The CDR3 is made up of 15 amino acids.

The chain employs TRBV15 and TRBJ1-5; D is unclear. Between the trimmed V and J ends, which lost 0 bases and 3 bases, there was a span of 6 bases. The germline V gene has CDR1 LNHNV and CDR2 YYDKDF (reference sequence). There are 14 residues in the CDR3. The CDR3 sequence: CATSRDYVNQPQHF. DNA of the CDR3: TGTGCCACCAGCAGAGATTATGTCAATCAGCCCCAGCATTTT.

The rearrangement uses TRBV5-1 and TRBJ2-1; 7 nucleotides line up with TRBD1. There are 15 residues in the CDR3. The junction had 13 bases not matched to a gene; V was cut back by 5 bases and J by 8 bases. Germline V lookup: CDR1 SGHRS, CDR2 YFSETQ. The CDR3, as DNA: TGCGCCAGCAGTCCAACGAAACAGGGGATAGATGAGCAGTTCTTC. Protein product: CASSPTKQGIDEQFF.

V gene TRBV24-1 combines with J gene TRBJ1-4; perhaps TRBD1 as D (5 bases). The germline CDR1 and CDR2 sequences are KGHDR and SFDVKD. This CDR3 contains 13 residues. The V end was cut by 4 bases, the J end by 11 bases, with 13 bases between. The chain's CDR3 is CATSDPQGRKLFF. The CDR3 DNA reads TGTGCCACCAGTGACCCCCAGGGTCGGAAACTGTTTTTT.

Only a few counts were recorded for this clone. The rearrangement joins TRBV5-6 to TRBJ2-1; 12 bases map to TRBD2. CDR1 and CDR2 from the germline V gene are SGHDT and YYEEEE. This CDR3 is built from 15 residues. The V gene end was trimmed by 3 bases and the J gene end by 7 bases; junction bases not matched to a gene: 5. The CDR3: CASSYLTSGGNEQFF. The CDR3 DNA follows: TGTGCCAGCAGCTACTTGACTAGCGGGGGAAATGAGCAGTTCTTC.

The chain uses TRBV7-2 and TRBJ1-5; maybe TRBD1 (5 bases). V was trimmed by 5 bases and J by 6 bases, leaving 11 bases between them. The CDR3 is 13 amino acids. CDR1 SGHTA and CDR2 FQGNSA come from the germline V gene. The CDR3 DNA is TGTGCCAGCAGCACCCCGGGACTTCAGCCCCAGCATTTT. Protein product: CASSTPGLQPQHF. The variable domain in full, completed from reference TRBV7-2 and TRBJ1-5, reads GAGVSQSPSNKVTEKGKDVELRCDPISGHTALYWYRQSLGQGLEFLIYFQGNSAPDKSGLPSDRFSAERTGGSVSTLTIQRTQQEDSAVYLCASSTPGLQPQHFGDGTRLSIL.

The chain joins TRBV19 to TRBJ1-2; D may be TRBD1 (5 bases). Per germline, CDR1 LNHDA and CDR2 SQIVND (reference sequence). Trimming took off 1 base at V and 3 bases at J, with 9 bases between the two ends. The CDR3 covers 14 residues. CDR3 in DNA: TGTGCCAGTAGTATAGGACAGACTTACTATGGCTACACCTTC. Translation: CASSIGQTYYGYTF.

This clone was seen a single time. J is TRBJ2-7 and V is TRBV5-1; 7 positions match TRBD2. From germline, CDR1 is SGHRS and CDR2 YFSETQ. This CDR3 contains 14 residues. The V and J ends lost 4 bases and 0 bases, in that order; junction bases with no gene match: 4. CDR3 nucleotides: TGCGCCAGCAGCCGGGAGGCAAACTCCTACGAGCAGTACTTC. Protein product: CASSREANSYEQYF.

This rearrangement joins TRBV29-1 to TRBJ2-2, with D maybe TRBD1 (7 bases). V was cut by 7 bases and J by 5 bases, with 11 bases left in between. Per the germline V gene, CDR1 is SQVTM and CDR2 is ANQGSEA. The CDR3 totals 12 residues. CDR3 nucleotides: TGCAGCGGCGGGACAGCTACCGGGGAGCTGTTTTTT. Translation: CSGGTATGELFF.

V usage is TRBV7-2 and J usage is TRBJ2-7; tentatively, D is TRBD1 (5 bases). Trimming pared 2 bases from V and 5 bases from J, leaving 10 bases between. The CDR3 is 13 amino acids. CDR1 and CDR2 (germline): SGHTA, FQGNSA. The CDR3 DNA reads TGTGCCAGCAGCTTAAAAGGGGTTCACGAGCAGTACTTC. Amino acids: CASSLKGVHEQYF. Filled out from reference TRBV7-2 and TRBJ2-7, the complete variable domain reads GAGVSQSPSNKVTEKGKDVELRCDPISGHTALYWYRQSLGQGLEFLIYFQGNSAPDKSGLPSDRFSAERTGGSVSTLTIQRTQQEDSAVYLCASSLKGVHEQYFGPGTRLTVT.

V and J are TRBV12-3 or TRBV12-4 and TRBJ2-3, with a possible D match to TRBD2 (6 bases). Trimming shortened V by 6 bases and J by 5 bases, and 12 bases separated the two germline ends. This CDR3 region has 13 residues. CDR3 residues: CASSGSRKDTQYF. Written as DNA, the CDR3 is TGTGCCAGCAGCGGGAGCCGGAAAGATACGCAGTATTTT.

This rearrangement joins TRBV11-2 to TRBJ2-7, with D unresolved. Germline assignment: CDR1 SGHAT and CDR2 FQNNGV. V was trimmed by 3 bases and J by 0 bases, leaving 15 bases between them. The CDR3 has 16 amino acids. The CDR3 DNA reads as TGTGCCAGCAGCTTTTCCGGCTGGGCCGACTCCTACGAGCAGTACTTC. Its protein product is CASSFSGWADSYEQYF.

The chain has TRBV6-1 and TRBJ1-6, with 8 positions matching TRBD1. V lost 4 bases, J lost 9 bases, and 11 bases stayed unmatched. Germline V gene sequence: CDR1 MNHNS, CDR2 SASEGT. The CDR3 covers 16 residues. The CDR3 reads CASSVDRVGTGSPLHF. CDR3 coding DNA: TGTGCCAGCAGTGTGGACAGGGTTGGCACTGGTTCACCCCTCCACTTT.

V is TRBV29-1 and J is TRBJ2-5, with 7 bases aligning to TRBD2. CDR3 length equals 13 residues. Germline CDR1 is SQVTM and CDR2 is ANQGSEA. After removal of 4 bases from V and 2 bases from J, the junction contained 4 bases not matched to a gene. The CDR3 reads CSVVPGGQETQYF. The CDR3 coding sequence is TGCAGCGTTGTCCCCGGGGGGCAAGAGACCCAGTACTTC.

The CDR3 DNA is TGTGCCAGCAGCCAGGAGGACAGACAGGGGGGTGGCTACACCTTC. Amino acids: CASSQEDRQGGGYTF. The genes are TRBV4-2 and TRBJ1-2; 9 positions match TRBD1. V shed 3 bases and J 7 bases; nucleotides not matched to a gene: 9. CDR3 length: 15 residues. Germline CDR1 reads LGHNA; CDR2 reads YNFKEQ.

This rearrangement joins TRBV29-1 to TRBJ1-4, with 7 bases identical to TRBD1. The CDR3 covers 13 residues. CDR1 SQVTM and CDR2 ANQGSEA come from the germline V gene. After removal of 6 bases from V and 4 bases from J, the junction contained 5 bases not matched to a gene. The CDR3 region is CSVGQDFNEKLFF. The CDR3 bases are TGCAGCGTCGGACAGGATTTTAATGAAAAACTGTTTTTT.

The gene calls are TRBV24-1 and TRBJ1-1, with TRBD1 as a possible D gene (6 bases). The CDR3 has 13 amino acids. Between the trimmed V and J ends, which lost 2 bases and 11 bases, there was a span of 14 bases. Germline assignment: CDR1 KGHDR and CDR2 SFDVKD. The CDR3 region has the DNA TGTGCCACCAGTGATTCTAGGACAGAGGTGGCTTTCTTT. Amino acids: CATSDSRTEVAFF.

The sample holds one count of this clone. The chain links TRBV6-6 to TRBJ1-3; D unresolved. The ends were cut back, 2 bases at V and 4 bases at J, with 9 bases in the middle. In germline, CDR1 is MNHNY, CDR2 SVGAGI (reference sequence). This CDR3 is 14 amino acids long. CDR3 nucleotide sequence: TGTGCCAGCAGTTACCGGGGAGCCGGAAACACCATATATTTT. Protein sequence: CASSYRGAGNTIYF.

This chain links TRBV12-3 or TRBV12-4 with TRBJ1-1, with D possibly being TRBD1 (6 bases). V was trimmed by 5 bases and J by 4 bases, leaving 11 bases between them. The CDR3 is 13 amino acids. CDR3 nucleotides: TGTGCCAGCAGTGTTACAGGGTTCACTGAAGCTTTCTTT. It yields the protein CASSVTGFTEAFF.

The chain recombines TRBV7-2 with TRBJ1-2, with TRBD1 as a possible D gene (5 bases). In germline, CDR1 is SGHTA, CDR2 FQGNSA. This CDR3 contains 16 residues. V was clipped by 1 base and J by 4 bases, with 16 bases between them. The CDR3 here is CASSLGPPGSSYGYTF. The CDR3 DNA reads as TGTGCCAGCAGCTTAGGCCCCCCAGGGTCCAGCTATGGCTACACCTTC. Full variable domain (missing parts from reference TRBV7-2 and TRBJ1-2): GAGVSQSPSNKVTEKGKDVELRCDPISGHTALYWYRQSLGQGLEFLIYFQGNSAPDKSGLPSDRFSAERTGGSVSTLTIQRTQQEDSAVYLCASSLGPPGSSYGYTFGSGTRLTVV.

V usage is TRBV10-3 and J usage is TRBJ2-7, with D unclear. Germline V gene data show CDR1 as ENHRY and CDR2 as SYGVKD. V was shortened by 6 bases and J by 0 bases, with 15 bases between the two germline ends. This CDR3 has 15 amino acids. This chain's CDR3 is CAISPEPRSSYEQYF. CDR3 sequence (DNA): TGTGCCATCAGCCCTGAACCCCGGAGCTCCTACGAGCAGTACTTC.

This clone turned up a few times. The chain has TRBV10-3 and TRBJ2-2; 8 positions match TRBD2. The germline V gene encodes CDR1 ENHRY and CDR2 SYGVKD. Trimming took 6 bases from V and 4 from J; bases not matched to a gene: 7. This CDR3 has 15 residues. CDR3 nucleotides: TGTGCCATCAGGGTAGCGGGGCCGGCCACCGGGGAGCTGTTTTTT. Its translation is CAIRVAGPATGELFF.

The chain uses TRBV7-2 and TRBJ2-7, with 7 bases fitting TRBD1. V was clipped by 3 bases and J by 3 bases; unmatched bases: 5. The CDR3 has 14 amino acids. Germline values: CDR1 SGHTA, CDR2 FQGNSA. The CDR3 reads CASSLPTGVYEQYF. The DNA for the CDR3 is TGTGCCAGCAGCTTGCCCACAGGGGTCTACGAGCAGTACTTC.

V is TRBV18 and J is TRBJ2-6; 7 bases are a match to TRBD1. The germline V gene has CDR1 KGHSH and CDR2 LQKENI. The trim removed 2 bases at V and 0 bases at J, leaving 19 bases unmatched. This CDR3 is 22 amino acids long. The CDR3 DNA reads TGTGCCAGCTCACCATTCTCAGTGGGACCGGGACAGCTTTCCTCTGGGGCCAACGTCCTGACTTTC. It encodes CASSPFSVGPGQLSSGANVLTF.

The chain is built from TRBV7-3 and TRBJ2-5, with TRBD1 matching 7 bases. Germline V gives CDR1 SGHTA, CDR2 FQGTGA. This CDR3 has 15 amino acids. Germline trimming cut 0 bases from V and 4 bases from J; bases unmatched to any gene: 5. The DNA for the CDR3 is TGTGCCAGCAGCTTAACCGGACAGGAACCAGAGACCCAGTACTTC. It translates to CASSLTGQEPETQYF.

This chain connects TRBV19 to TRBJ1-4; 8 nucleotides line up with TRBD1. This CDR3 has 14 amino acids. From germline, CDR1 is LNHDA and CDR2 SQIVND (reference sequence). The V gene end was trimmed by 6 bases and the J gene end by 2 bases; junction bases not matched to a gene: 2. The CDR3 DNA reads TGTGCCAGTAGAAGGACAGGGACTAATGAAAAACTGTTTTTT. Translation: CASRRTGTNEKLFF.